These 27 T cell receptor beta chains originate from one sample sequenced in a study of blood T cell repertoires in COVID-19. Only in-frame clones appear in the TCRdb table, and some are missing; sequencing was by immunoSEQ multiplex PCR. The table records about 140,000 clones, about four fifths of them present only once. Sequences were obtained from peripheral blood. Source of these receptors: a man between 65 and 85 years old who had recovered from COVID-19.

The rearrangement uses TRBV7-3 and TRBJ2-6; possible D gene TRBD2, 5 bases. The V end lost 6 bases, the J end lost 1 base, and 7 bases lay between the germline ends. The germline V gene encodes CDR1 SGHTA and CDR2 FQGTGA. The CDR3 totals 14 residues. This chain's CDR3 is CASSPGSGANVLTF. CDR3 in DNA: TGTGCCAGCAGTCCGGGGTCTGGGGCCAACGTCCTGACTTTC. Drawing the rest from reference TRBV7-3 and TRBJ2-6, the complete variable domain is GAGVSQTPSNKVTEKGKYVELRCDPISGHTALYWYRQSLGQGPEFLIYFQGTGAADDSGLPNDRFFAVRPEGSVSTLKIQRTERGDSAVYLCASSPGSGANVLTFGAGSRLTVL.

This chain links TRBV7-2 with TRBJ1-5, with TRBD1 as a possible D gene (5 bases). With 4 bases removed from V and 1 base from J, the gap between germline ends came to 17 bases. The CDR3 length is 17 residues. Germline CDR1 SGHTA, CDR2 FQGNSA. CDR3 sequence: CASSSNTEEGSNQPQHF. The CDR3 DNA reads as TGTGCCAGCAGCTCCAATACGGAGGAGGGGAGCAATCAGCCCCAGCATTTT.

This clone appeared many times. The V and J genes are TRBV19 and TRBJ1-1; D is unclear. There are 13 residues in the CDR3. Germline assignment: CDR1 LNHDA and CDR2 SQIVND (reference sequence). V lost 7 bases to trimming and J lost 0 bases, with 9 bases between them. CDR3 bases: TGTGCCAGTACTCTAAAAATGAACACTGAAGCTTTCTTT. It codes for CASTLKMNTEAFF.

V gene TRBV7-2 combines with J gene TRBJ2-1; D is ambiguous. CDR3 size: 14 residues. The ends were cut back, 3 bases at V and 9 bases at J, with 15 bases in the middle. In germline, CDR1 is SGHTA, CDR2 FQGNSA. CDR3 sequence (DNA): TGTGCCAGCAGCTTCAACACAGCTCTCCCTGAGCAGTTCTTC. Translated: CASSFNTALPEQFF.

This chain's CDR3 is CATQGELAGARTGELFF. The CDR3 DNA reads TGTGCCACCCAGGGGGAACTAGCGGGAGCCCGAACCGGGGAGCTGTTTTTT. This chain joins TRBV19 and TRBJ2-2; 11 positions match TRBD2. The ends lost 10 bases at V and 5 bases at J; junction bases unmatched: 15. Germline CDR1 LNHDA, CDR2 SQIVND (reference sequence). This CDR3 is built from 17 residues.

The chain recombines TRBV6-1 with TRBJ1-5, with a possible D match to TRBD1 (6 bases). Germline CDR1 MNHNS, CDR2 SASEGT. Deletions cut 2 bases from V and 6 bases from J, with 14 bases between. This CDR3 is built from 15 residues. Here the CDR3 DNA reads TGTGCCAGCAGTGAATTTGGGGGCTGGGGTCAGCCCCAGCATTTT. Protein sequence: CASSEFGGWGQPQHF.

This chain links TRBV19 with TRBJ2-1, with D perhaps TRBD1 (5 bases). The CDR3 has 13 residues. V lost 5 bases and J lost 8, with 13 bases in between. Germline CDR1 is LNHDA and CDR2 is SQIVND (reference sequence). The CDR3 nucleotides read TGTGCCAGTAGTCTCCCCAGGGCTGATGAGCAGTTCTTC. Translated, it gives CASSLPRADEQFF.

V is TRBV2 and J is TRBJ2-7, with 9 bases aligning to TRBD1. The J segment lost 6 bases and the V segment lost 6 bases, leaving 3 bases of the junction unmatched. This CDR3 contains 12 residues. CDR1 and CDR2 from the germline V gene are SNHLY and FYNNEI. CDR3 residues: CASRGQGSEQYF. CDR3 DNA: TGTGCCAGCAGGGGACAGGGCTCCGAGCAGTACTTC.

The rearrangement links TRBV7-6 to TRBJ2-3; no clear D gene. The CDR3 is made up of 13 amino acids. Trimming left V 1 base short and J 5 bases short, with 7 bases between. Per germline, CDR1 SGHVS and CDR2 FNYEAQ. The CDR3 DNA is TGTGCCAGCAGCTTAGACTATTTAGATACGCAGTATTTT. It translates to CASSLDYLDTQYF.

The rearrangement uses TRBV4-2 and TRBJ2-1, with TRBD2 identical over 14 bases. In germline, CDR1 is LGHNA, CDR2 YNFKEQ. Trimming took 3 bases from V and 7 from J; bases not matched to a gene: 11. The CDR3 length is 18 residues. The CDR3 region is CASSHPSGLAGAGNEQFF. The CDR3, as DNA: TGTGCCAGCAGCCATCCATCGGGACTAGCGGGAGCTGGGAATGAGCAGTTCTTC.

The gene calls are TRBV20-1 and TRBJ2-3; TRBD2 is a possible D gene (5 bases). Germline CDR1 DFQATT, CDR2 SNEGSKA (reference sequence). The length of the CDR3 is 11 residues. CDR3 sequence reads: CSPLATDTQYF. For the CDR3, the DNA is TGCAGCCCCCTAGCCACAGATACGCAGTATTTT.

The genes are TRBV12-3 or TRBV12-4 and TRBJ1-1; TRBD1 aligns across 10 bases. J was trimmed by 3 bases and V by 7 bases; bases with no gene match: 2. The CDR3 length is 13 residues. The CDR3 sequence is CASMGQGHTEAFF. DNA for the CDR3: TGTGCCAGCATGGGACAGGGGCACACTGAAGCTTTCTTT.

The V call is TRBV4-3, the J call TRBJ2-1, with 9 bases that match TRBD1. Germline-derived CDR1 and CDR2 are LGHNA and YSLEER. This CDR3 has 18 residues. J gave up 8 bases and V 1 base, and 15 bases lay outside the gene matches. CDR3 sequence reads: CASSQGNQGTGRLHEQFF. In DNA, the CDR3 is TGCGCCAGCAGCCAAGGCAATCAGGGGACAGGGAGATTACATGAGCAGTTCTTC.

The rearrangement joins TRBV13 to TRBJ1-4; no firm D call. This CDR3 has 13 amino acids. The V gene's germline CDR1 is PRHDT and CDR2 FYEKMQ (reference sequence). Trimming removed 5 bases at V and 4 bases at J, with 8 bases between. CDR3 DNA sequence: TGTGCCAGCAGCCCCCCCAATAATGAAAAACTGTTTTTT. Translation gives CASSPPNNEKLFF.

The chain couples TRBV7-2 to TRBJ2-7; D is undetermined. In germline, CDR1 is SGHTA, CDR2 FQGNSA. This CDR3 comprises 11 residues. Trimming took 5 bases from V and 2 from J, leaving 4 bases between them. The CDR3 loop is CASSRAYEQYF. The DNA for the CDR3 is TGTGCCAGCAGCCGCGCCTACGAGCAGTACTTC. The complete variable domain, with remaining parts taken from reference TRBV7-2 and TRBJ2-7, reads GAGVSQSPSNKVTEKGKDVELRCDPISGHTALYWYRQSLGQGLEFLIYFQGNSAPDKSGLPSDRFSAERTGGSVSTLTIQRTQQEDSAVYLCASSRAYEQYFGPGTRLTVT.

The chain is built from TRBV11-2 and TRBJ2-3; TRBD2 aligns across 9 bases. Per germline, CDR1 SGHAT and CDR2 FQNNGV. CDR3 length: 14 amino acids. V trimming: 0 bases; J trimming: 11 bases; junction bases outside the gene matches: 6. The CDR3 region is CASSLDWGSGGQYF. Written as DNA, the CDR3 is TGTGCCAGCAGCTTAGATTGGGGTAGCGGGGGGCAGTATTTT.

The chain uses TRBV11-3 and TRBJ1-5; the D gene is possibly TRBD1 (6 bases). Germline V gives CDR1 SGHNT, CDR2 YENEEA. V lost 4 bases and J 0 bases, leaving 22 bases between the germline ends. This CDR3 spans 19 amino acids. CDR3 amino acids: CASSSLGTPKFYSNQPQHF. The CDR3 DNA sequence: TGTGCCAGCAGCTCCCTGGGGACACCTAAATTCTATAGCAATCAGCCCCAGCATTTT.

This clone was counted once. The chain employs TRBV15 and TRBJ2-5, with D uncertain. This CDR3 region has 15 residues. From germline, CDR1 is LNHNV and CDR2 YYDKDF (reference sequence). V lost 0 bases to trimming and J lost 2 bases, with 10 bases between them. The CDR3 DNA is TGTGCCACCAGCAGAGATCTCGCGACTCAAGAGACCCAGTACTTC. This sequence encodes CATSRDLATQETQYF.

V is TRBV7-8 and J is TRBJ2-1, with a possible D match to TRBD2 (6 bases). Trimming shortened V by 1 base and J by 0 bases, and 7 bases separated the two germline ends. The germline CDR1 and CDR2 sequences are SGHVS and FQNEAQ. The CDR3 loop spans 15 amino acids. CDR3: CASSLDGSSYNEQFF. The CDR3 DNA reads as TGTGCCAGCAGCTTAGACGGGAGCTCCTACAATGAGCAGTTCTTC.

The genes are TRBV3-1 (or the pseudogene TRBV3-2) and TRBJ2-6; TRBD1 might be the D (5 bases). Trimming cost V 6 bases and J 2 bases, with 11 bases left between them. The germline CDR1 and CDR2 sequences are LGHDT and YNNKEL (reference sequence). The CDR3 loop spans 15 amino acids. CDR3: CASRFQGPGANVLTF. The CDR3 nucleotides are TGTGCCAGCAGGTTTCAGGGCCCTGGGGCCAACGTCCTGACTTTC.

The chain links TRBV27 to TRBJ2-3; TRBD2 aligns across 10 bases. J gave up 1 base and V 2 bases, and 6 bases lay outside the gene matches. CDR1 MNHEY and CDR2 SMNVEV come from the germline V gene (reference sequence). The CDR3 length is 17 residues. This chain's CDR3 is CASSLGTSGTGTDTQYF. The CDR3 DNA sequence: TGTGCCAGCAGTTTAGGAACTAGCGGGACGGGCACAGATACGCAGTATTTT.

The CDR3 coding sequence is TGCGCCAGCAGCCAAGATCCTGGGGGCGGGAATGAGCAGTTCTTC. Amino acid sequence: CASSQDPGGGNEQFF. The chain combines TRBV4-3 with TRBJ2-1; D might be TRBD1 (6 bases). Trimming removed 0 bases at V and 7 bases at J, with 13 bases between. Germline lookup yields CDR1 LGHNA and CDR2 YSLEER. This CDR3 contains 15 residues.

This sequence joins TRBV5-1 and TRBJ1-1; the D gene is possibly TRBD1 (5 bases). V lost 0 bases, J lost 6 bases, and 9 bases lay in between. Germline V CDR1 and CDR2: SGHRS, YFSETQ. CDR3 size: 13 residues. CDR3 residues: CASSLAGRSEAFF. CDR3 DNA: TGCGCCAGCAGCTTGGCAGGGCGGTCTGAAGCTTTCTTT.

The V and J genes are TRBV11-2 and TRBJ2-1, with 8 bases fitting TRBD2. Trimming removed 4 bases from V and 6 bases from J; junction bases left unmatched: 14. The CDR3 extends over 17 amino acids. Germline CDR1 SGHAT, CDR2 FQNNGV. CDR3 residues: CASSYVILAEGGNEQFF. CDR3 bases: TGTGCCAGCAGCTACGTTATACTAGCGGAGGGGGGCAATGAGCAGTTCTTC.

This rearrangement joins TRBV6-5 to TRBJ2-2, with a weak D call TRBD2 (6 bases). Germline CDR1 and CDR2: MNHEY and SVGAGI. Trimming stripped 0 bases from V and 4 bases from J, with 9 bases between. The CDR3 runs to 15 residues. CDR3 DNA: TGTGCCAGCAGTTACTCGGGGGGAGGCACCGGGGAGCTGTTTTTT. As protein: CASSYSGGGTGELFF.

The CDR3 nucleotides are TGTGCCAGTACCACGACAGGGAGTAATTCACCCCTCCACTTT. It codes for CASTTTGSNSPLHF. This chain joins TRBV19 and TRBJ1-6; TRBD1 matches at 7 bases. Germline lookup yields CDR1 LNHDA and CDR2 SQIVND (reference sequence). Trimming took 7 bases from V and 6 from J; bases not matched to a gene: 6. The length of the CDR3 is 14 residues.

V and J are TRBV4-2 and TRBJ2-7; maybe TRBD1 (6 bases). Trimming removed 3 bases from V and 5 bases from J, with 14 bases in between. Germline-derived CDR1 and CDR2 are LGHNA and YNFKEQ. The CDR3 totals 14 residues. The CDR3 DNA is TGTGCCAGCAGCCAGTCCCTTGAGGGGGACGAGCAGTACTTC. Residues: CASSQSLEGDEQYF.